The rows below give T cell receptor beta chains drawn from one sample of a study of T cells in Graves' hyperthyroidism and ophthalmopathy. TCRdb recomputed calls from the multiplex PCR reads with MiXCR, one row per CDR3 protein. The repertoire holds 90,000 to 120,000 distinct CDR3 sequences, with 15% to 20% as singletons. Sequenced: blood. These receptors were collected from a woman in her forties or fifties with Graves' hyperthyroidism. The CDR3 runs from the conserved cysteine through the conserved F or W. The D gene is left open where the match is weak. The size field is filled for only some rows; it gives once, few, many or a size class.

j_gene	len	d_gene	v_gene	abundance	CDR3aa	CDR3nt
TRBJ1-2	15	TRBD1	TRBV25-1	NA	CASSDPRQGGSGYTF	TGTGCCAGCAGTGACCCAAGACAGGGGGGCTCTGGCTACACCTTC
TRBJ1-6	13	NA	TRBV30	once	CAWQTGTDSPLHF	TGTGCCTGGCAGACGGGGACCGACTCACCCCTCCACTTT
TRBJ1-5	13	NA	TRBV20-1	many	CSATENSNQPQHF	TGCAGTGCGACGGAGAATAGCAATCAGCCCCAGCATTTT
TRBJ1-6	16	NA	TRBV4-2	many	CASSQDLVMALSALHF	TGTGCCAGCAGCCAAGATCTCGTTATGGCCCTGAGCGCCCTCCACTTT
TRBJ1-5	13	NA	TRBV20-1	many	CSARASLNQPQHF	TGCAGTGCTAGAGCCTCACTCAATCAGCCCCAGCATTTT
TRBJ1-4	14	NA	TRBV11-2	many	CASSLYRRDEKLFF	TGTGCCAGCAGCCTATATCGGCGGGATGAAAAACTGTTTTTT
TRBJ1-5	16	TRBD1	TRBV6-1	many	CASSRDRSYSNQPQHF	TGTGCCAGCAGTCGGGACAGGAGCTATAGCAATCAGCCCCAGCATTTT
TRBJ2-1	13	NA	TRBV12-3/TRBV12-4	many	CASAPQSYNEQFF	TGTGCCAGTGCACCCCAAAGTTACAATGAGCAGTTCTTC
TRBJ1-1	14	TRBD1	TRBV7-9	many	CASSARQGSTEAFF	TGTGCCAGCAGCGCTCGACAGGGGAGCACTGAAGCTTTCTTT
TRBJ2-1	15	TRBD2	TRBV7-9	many	CASSPGTSGSNEQFF	TGTGCCAGCAGCCCCGGGACTAGCGGGAGCAATGAGCAGTTCTTC
TRBJ1-1	15	NA	TRBV18	many	CASSPKVQPNTEAFF	TGTGCCAGCTCACCAAAGGTCCAGCCGAACACTGAAGCTTTCTTT
TRBJ1-1	16	NA	TRBV5-1	many	CASQPEPGHRGTEAFF	TGCGCCAGCCAACCGGAACCGGGACACCGAGGGACTGAAGCTTTCTTT
TRBJ1-4	16	NA	TRBV3-1	many	CASSQDFGAPNEKLFF	TGTGCCAGCAGCCAAGATTTTGGGGCTCCTAATGAAAAACTGTTTTTT
TRBJ1-1	13	NA	TRBV10-3	NA	CAISGGGGTEAFF	TGTGCCATCAGTGGAGGAGGCGGCACTGAAGCTTTCTTT
TRBJ2-3	15	NA	TRBV12-3/TRBV12-4	many	CASSPGLPSTDTQYF	TGTGCCAGCAGCCCCGGGCTGCCTAGCACAGATACGCAGTATTTT
TRBJ2-1	16	TRBD2	TRBV28	NA	CASRAGLAVSRSEQFF	TGTGCCAGCAGGGCAGGACTAGCGGTCTCGAGGAGTGAGCAGTTCTTC
TRBJ2-3	16	NA	TRBV5-5	many	CASSLWGASGADTQYF	TGTGCCAGCAGCTTGTGGGGGGCGAGCGGCGCAGATACGCAGTATTTT
TRBJ2-1	15	NA	TRBV7-8	many	CASSRVVSSYNEQFF	TGTGCCAGCAGCCGCGTAGTGTCATCCTACAATGAGCAGTTCTTC
TRBJ1-3	18	NA	TRBV30	many	CAWSGTLLSHSPGNTIYF	TGTGCCTGGAGTGGGACTCTTTTGTCCCACTCTCCTGGAAACACCATATATTTT
TRBJ2-1	10	NA	TRBV20-1	many	CSALNDEQFF	TGCAGTGCTTTAAACGATGAGCAGTTCTTC